This paragraph reports one TCR beta chain. Antigen unknown. TCRdb's copy holds only in-frame clones and misses some; the assay was immunoSEQ multiplex PCR. The sample lists roughly 24,000 clones, around nine tenths occurring once. The sample is drawn from a study of PD-L1 blockade in urothelial cancer. The wider study: Treatment start was followed by blood analysis at 3 weeks (second dose) and again at 6 weeks.

Study-level points and caveats: Enhanced expansion of tumor-associated blood clones at 3 weeks characterized durable-benefit patients.

As for time point: peripheral blood 6 weeks after treatment start. V gave up 5 bases and J gave up 3 bases; unmatched junction bases: 4. The CDR3 runs 13 residues. The germline V gene encodes CDR1 WSHSY and CDR2 SAAADI. Material: PBMCs, obtained around atezolizumab (anti-PD-L1) treatment. The rearrangement links TRBV10-2 to TRBJ2-7, with 7 bases that match TRBD1. The origin of this receptor is a woman aged 60-70 years with urothelial cancer. The CDR3 loop reads CASSHRGFYEQYF. CDR3 in DNA: TGCGCCAGCAGTCACAGGGGATTCTACGAGCAGTACTTC.